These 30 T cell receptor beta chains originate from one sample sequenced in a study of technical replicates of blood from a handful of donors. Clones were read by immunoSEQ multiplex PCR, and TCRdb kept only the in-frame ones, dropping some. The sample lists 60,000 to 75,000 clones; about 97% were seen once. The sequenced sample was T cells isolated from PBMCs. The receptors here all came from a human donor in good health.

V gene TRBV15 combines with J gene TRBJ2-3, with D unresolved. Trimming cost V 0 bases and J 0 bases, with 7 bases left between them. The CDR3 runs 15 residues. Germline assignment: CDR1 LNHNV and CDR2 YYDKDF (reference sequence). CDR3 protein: CATSREGESTDTQYF. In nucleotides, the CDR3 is TGTGCCACCAGCAGAGAAGGAGAAAGCACAGATACGCAGTATTTT.

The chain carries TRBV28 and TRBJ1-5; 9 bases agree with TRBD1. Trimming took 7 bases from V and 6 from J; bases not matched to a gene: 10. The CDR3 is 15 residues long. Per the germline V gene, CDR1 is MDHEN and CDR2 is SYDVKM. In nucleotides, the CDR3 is TGTGCCAGCACCTCGGGACAGGGATTTATTCAGCCCCAGCATTTT. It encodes CASTSGQGFIQPQHF.

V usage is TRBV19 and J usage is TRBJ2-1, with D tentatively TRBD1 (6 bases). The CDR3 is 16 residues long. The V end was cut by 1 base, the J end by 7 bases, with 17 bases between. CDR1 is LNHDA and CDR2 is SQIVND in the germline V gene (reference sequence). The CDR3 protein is CASSIGRDQGGNEQFF. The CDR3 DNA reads TGTGCCAGTAGTATAGGGCGAGACCAAGGGGGTAATGAGCAGTTCTTC.

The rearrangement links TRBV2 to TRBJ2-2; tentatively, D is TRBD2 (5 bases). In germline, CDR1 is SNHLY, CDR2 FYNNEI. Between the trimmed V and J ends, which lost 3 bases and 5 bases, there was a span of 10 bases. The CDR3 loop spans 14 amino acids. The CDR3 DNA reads TGTGCCAGCAGTGATCCCGGACTTACCGGGGAGCTGTTTTTT. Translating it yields CASSDPGLTGELFF. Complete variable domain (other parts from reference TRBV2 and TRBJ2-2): EPEVTQTPSHQVTQMGQEVILRCVPISNHLYFYWYRQILGQKVEFLVSFYNNEISEKSEIFDDQFSVERPDGSNFTLKIRSTKLEDSAMYFCASSDPGLTGELFFGEGSRLTVL.

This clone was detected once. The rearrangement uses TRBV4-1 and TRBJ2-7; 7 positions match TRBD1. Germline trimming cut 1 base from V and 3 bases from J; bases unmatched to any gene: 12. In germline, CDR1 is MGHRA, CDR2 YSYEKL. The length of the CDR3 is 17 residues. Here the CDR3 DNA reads TGCGCCAGCAGCCAAGGGTCCGATCCGGGACAGTTCTACGAGCAGTACTTC. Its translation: CASSQGSDPGQFYEQYF.

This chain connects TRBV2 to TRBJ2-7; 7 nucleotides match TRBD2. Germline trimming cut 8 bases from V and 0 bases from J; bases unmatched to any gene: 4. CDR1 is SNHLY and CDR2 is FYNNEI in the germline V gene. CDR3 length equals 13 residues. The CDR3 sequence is CASAGGSSYEQYF. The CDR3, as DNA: TGTGCCAGCGCCGGGGGGAGCTCCTACGAGCAGTACTTC.

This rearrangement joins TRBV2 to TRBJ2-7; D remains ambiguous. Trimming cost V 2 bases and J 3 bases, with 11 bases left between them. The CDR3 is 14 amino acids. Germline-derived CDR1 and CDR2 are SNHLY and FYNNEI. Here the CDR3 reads CASSESPTFYEQYF. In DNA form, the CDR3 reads TGTGCCAGCAGTGAAAGCCCAACTTTCTACGAGCAGTACTTC.

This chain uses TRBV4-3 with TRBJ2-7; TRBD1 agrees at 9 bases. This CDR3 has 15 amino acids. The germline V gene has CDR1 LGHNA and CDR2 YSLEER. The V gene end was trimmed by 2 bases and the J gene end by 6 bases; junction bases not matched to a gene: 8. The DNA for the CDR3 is TGCGCCAGCAGCCAAACCGGGACAGGGTTCAGCGAGCAGTACTTC. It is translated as CASSQTGTGFSEQYF.

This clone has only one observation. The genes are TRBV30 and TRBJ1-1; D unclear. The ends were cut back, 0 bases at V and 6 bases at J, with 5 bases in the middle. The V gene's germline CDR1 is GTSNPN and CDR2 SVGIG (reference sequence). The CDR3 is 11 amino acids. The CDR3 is CAWSVPAEAFF. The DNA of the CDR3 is TGTGCCTGGAGTGTACCGGCTGAAGCTTTCTTT.

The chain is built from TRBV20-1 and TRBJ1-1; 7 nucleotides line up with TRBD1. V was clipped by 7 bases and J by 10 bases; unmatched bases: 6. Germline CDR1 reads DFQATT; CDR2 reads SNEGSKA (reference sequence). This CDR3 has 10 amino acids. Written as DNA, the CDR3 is TGCAGTGTACAGGGGTTGACAGCTTTCTTT. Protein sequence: CSVQGLTAFF.

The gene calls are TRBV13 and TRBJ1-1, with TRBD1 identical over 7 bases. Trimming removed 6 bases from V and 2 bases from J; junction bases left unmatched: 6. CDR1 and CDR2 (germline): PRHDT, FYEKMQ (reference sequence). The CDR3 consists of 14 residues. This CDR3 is CASRRDRVNTEAFF. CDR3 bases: TGTGCCAGCAGGCGTGACAGGGTCAACACTGAAGCTTTCTTT. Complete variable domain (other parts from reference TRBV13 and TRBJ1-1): AAGVIQSPRHLIKEKRETATLKCYPIPRHDTVYWYQQGPGQDPQFLISFYEKMQSDKGSIPDRFSAQQFSDYHSELNMSSLELGDSALYFCASRRDRVNTEAFFGQGTRLTVV.

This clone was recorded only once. This CDR3 reads CASSRGHSSYEQYF. Here the CDR3 DNA reads TGTGCCAGCAGCCGCGGACATAGCTCCTACGAGCAGTACTTC. The chain joins TRBV5-4 to TRBJ2-7, with TRBD1 as a possible D gene (5 bases). CDR1 SGHNT and CDR2 YYREEE come from the germline V gene (reference sequence). The CDR3 runs to 14 residues. The V and J ends lost 4 bases and 0 bases respectively, with 11 bases between them.

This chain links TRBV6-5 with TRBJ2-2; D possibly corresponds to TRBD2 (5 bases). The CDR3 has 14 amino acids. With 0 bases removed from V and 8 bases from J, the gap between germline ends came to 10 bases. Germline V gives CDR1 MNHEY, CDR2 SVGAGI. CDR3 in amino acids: CASSYSIGVGELFF. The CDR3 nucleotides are TGTGCCAGCAGTTACTCGATCGGGGTGGGGGAGCTGTTTTTT.

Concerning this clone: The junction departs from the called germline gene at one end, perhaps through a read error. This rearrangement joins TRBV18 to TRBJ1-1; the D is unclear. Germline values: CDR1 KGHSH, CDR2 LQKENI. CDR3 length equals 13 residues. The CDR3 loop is CASSEQSNSEAFF. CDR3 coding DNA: TGTGCCAGCTCGGAACAATCTAACAGTGAAGCTTTCTTT.

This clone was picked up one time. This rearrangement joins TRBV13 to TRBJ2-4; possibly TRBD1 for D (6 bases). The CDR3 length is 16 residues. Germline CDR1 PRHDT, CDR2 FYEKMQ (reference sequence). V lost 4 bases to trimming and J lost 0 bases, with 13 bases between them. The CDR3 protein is CASSSTGTGAKNIQYF. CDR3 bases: TGTGCCAGCAGCTCCACAGGGACGGGAGCCAAAAACATTCAGTACTTC.

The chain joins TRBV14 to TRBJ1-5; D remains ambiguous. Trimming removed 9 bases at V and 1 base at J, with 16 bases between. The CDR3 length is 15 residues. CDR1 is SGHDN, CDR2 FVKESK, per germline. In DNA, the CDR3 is TGTGCCAGAGGCCAGGAGGTGGGAAGCAATCAGCCCCAGCATTTT. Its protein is CARGQEVGSNQPQHF. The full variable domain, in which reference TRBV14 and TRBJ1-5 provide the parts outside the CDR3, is EAGVTQFPSHSVIEKGQTVTLRCDPISGHDNLYWYRRVMGKEIKFLLHFVKESKQDESGMPNNRFLAERTGGTYSTLKVQPAELEDSGVYFCARGQEVGSNQPQHFGDGTRLSIL.

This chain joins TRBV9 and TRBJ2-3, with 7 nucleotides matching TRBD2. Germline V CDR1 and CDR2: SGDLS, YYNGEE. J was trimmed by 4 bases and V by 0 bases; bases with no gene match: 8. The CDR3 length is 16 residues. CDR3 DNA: TGTGCCAGCAGCGTAGATATAGGAGCGGGATCAGATACGCAGTATTTT. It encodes CASSVDIGAGSDTQYF.

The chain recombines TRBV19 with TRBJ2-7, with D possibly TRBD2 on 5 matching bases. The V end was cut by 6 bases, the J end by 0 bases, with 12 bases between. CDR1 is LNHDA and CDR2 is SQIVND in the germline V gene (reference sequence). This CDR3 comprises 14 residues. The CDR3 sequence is CASRQDFISYEQYF. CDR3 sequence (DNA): TGTGCCAGTAGGCAGGACTTTATCTCCTACGAGCAGTACTTC.

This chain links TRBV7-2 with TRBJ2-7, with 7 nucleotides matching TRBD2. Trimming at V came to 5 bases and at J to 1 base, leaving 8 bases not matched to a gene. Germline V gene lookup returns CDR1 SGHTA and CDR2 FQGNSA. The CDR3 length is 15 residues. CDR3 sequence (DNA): TGTGCCAGCAGCCAGGGACTACTTCATTCCTACGAGCAGTACTTC. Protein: CASSQGLLHSYEQYF.

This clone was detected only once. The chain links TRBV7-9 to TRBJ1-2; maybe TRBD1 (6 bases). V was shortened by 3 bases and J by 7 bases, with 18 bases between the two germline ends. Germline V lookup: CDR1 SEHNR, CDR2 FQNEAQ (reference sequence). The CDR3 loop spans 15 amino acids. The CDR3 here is CASSLGRQEAFGYTF. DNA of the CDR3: TGTGCCAGCAGCTTGGGTCGACAGGAGGCTTTTGGCTACACCTTC.

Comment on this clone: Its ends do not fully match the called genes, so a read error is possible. The CDR3 sequence is CASSLSTGGNQPQHF. In DNA, the CDR3 is TGTGCCAGCAGTTTATCGACAGGGGGCAACCAGCCCCAGCATTTT. The chain couples TRBV27 to TRBJ1-5, with 10 bases identical to TRBD1. The germline gives CDR1 MNHEY, CDR2 SMNVEV (reference sequence). The CDR3 is 15 residues long.

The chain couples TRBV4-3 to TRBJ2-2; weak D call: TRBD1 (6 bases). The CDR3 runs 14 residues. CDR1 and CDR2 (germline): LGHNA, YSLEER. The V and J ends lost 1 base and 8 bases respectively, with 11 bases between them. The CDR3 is CASSQVNREGELFF. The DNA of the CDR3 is TGCGCCAGCAGCCAAGTTAACAGGGAAGGGGAGCTGTTTTTT.

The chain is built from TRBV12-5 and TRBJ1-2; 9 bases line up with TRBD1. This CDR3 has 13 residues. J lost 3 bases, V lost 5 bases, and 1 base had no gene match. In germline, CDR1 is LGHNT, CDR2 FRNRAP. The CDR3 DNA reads TGTGCTAGTGGTAGGACAGGGGACTATGGCTACACCTTC. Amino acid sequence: CASGRTGDYGYTF.

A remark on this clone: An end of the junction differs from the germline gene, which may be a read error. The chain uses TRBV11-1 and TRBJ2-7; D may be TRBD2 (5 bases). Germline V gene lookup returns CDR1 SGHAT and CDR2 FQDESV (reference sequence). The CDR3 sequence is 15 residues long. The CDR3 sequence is CASSLGGRDTYEQYF. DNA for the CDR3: TGTGCCAGCAGTTTAGGTGGGAGAGATACCTACGAGCAGTACTTC.

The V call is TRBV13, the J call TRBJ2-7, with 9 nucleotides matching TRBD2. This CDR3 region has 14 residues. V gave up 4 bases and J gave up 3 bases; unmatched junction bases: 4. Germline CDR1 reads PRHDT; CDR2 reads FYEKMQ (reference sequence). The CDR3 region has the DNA TGTGCCAGCAGCTCGAGCGGGAGGTTCTACGAGCAGTACTTC. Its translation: CASSSSGRFYEQYF.

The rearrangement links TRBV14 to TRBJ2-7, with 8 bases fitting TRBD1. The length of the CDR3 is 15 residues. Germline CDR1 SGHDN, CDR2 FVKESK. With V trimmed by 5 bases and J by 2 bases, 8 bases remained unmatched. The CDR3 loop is CASSISQGATYEQYF. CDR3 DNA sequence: TGTGCCAGCAGCATCTCGCAGGGGGCGACCTACGAGCAGTACTTC.

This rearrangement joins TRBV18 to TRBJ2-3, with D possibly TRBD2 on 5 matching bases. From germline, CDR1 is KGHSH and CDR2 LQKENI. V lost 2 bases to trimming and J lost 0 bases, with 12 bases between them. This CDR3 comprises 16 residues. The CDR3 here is CASSPGWEFSTDTQYF. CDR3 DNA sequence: TGTGCCAGCTCACCAGGTTGGGAGTTTAGCACAGATACGCAGTATTTT.

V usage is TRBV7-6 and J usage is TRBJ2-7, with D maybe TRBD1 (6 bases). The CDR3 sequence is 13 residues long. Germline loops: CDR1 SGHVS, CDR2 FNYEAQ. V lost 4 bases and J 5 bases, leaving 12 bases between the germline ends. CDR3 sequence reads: CASSSQGLDEQYF. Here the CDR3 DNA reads TGTGCCAGCAGCTCGCAGGGGCTCGACGAGCAGTACTTC.

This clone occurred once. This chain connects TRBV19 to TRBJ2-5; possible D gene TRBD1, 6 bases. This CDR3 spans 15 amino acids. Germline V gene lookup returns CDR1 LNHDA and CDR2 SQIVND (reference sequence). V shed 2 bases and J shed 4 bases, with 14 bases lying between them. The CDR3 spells CASSITQDRGETQYF. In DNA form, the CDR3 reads TGTGCCAGTAGTATAACCCAGGACAGAGGAGAGACCCAGTACTTC.

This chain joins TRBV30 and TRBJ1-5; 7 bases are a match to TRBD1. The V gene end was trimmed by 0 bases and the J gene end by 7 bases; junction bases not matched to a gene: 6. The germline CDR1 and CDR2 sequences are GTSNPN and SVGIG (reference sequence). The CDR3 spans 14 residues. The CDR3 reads CAWSVQAGGQPQHF. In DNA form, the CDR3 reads TGTGCCTGGAGTGTACAGGCAGGGGGGCAGCCCCAGCATTTT.